Following are 4 T cell receptor beta chains from one sample sequenced in a study of molecular identifiers for immune sequencing clone quantification. TCRdb passed the PCR reads through MiXCR, listing each CDR3 protein once. The sample has some 91,000 distinct CDR3 sequences, roughly 26% seen once; the top ten hold approximately 0.94%. The material sequenced was naive CD8+ T cells from blood, with Jurkat cell RNA spiked in. The subset denotes: FACS-sorted CD8+CD4-CCR7+CD45RA+ naive T cells. The source is a human donor in good health. Some libraries in this study had Jurkat cell RNA spiked in.

On this clonotype: A much larger clone differs by one base, so this may be a read error. V usage is TRBV12-2 and J usage is TRBJ2-7; the D segment call TRBD2 is taken from the table without a DNA check. TRBV12-2 is annotated as a pseudogene. This CDR3 is built from 14 residues. CDR3 loop: CASRSSRCNGEQYF. DNA for the CDR3: TGTGCAAGTCGTTCTAGTAGATGTAATGGCGAGCAGTACTTC.

This clonotype was seen a handful of times. This may arise from a read error, as a much more abundant clone is one base away. V and J are TRBV4-3 and TRBJ2-7; TRBD1 aligns across 9 bases. In germline, CDR1 is LGHNA, CDR2 YSLEER. The CDR3 runs to 14 residues. CDR3 protein: CARSPGQGPYEQYF. CDR3 DNA sequence: TGCGCCCGCAGCCCGGGACAGGGACCCTACGAGCAGTACTTC.

This clonotype was recorded at least ten times. The chain carries TRBV27 and TRBJ2-7, with 10 bases lining up with TRBD1. Trimming took 3 bases from V and 2 from J; bases not matched to a gene: 13. Germline-derived CDR1 and CDR2 are MNHEY and SMNVEV (reference sequence). This CDR3 contains 18 residues. The CDR3 here is CASSLKPRGDRGPYEQYF. For the CDR3, the DNA is TGTGCCAGCAGTTTGAAGCCGCGGGGGGACAGGGGCCCCTACGAGCAGTACTTC.

This clonotype appeared a few times. This chain joins TRBV28 and TRBJ1-1, with 7 bases aligning to TRBD1. CDR1 is MDHEN and CDR2 is SYDVKM in the germline V gene. There are 14 residues in the CDR3. With 6 bases clipped from V and 4 bases from J, the junction kept 8 bases outside the gene matches. CDR3 sequence: CASSARGTATEAFF. As DNA, the CDR3 is TGTGCCAGCAGCGCCAGGGGGACGGCCACTGAAGCTTTCTTT. Looking up the rest from reference TRBV28 and TRBJ1-1 gives the full variable domain: DVKVTQSSRYLVKRTGEKVFLECVQDMDHENMFWYRQDPGLGLRLIYFSYDVKMKEKGDIPEGYSVSREKKERFSLILESASTNQTSMYLCASSARGTATEAFFGQGTRLTVV.